Below, one T cell receptor beta chain is given with its context. Its antigen is undetermined. Vbeta (60) and Jbeta (13) primers were used in the PCR. Here immunoSEQ multiplex PCR was the method, and the copy in TCRdb shows in-frame clones only, minus some. The sample lists around 300,000 clones; approximately 70% were seen once. This sample is part of a study of cytomegalovirus exposure and HLA in healthy donors. General study findings and limits: A later analysis reportedly identified an Asian-associated ancestry cluster as carrying fewer N-insertions than the roughly 670-donor mean. The study dropped some indistinguishable V segments, TRBV6-2 and TRBV6-3 among them.

The CDR3 is made up of 14 amino acids. Per the germline V gene, CDR1 is SGHRS and CDR2 is YFSETQ. V dropped 2 bases and J dropped 4; count of bases not matched to a gene: 3. V is TRBV5-1 and J is TRBJ2-3, with 8 bases fitting TRBD1. The material sequenced was PBMCs. The sequence was obtained from a female donor in good health and CMV-seronegative. Here the CDR3 DNA reads TGCGCCAGCAGCTTTACAGGGGGGTCAGATACGCAGTATTTT. Translation gives CASSFTGGSDTQYF.